Each of the 18 T cell receptor beta chains below was sequenced from the same sample in a study of radiotherapy plus CTLA-4 blockade in lung cancer. The protocol was immunoSEQ multiplex PCR, while the TCRdb copy is restricted to in-frame clones and leaves out a portion. The data show 35,000 to 40,000 clones, around 86% seen once. Source: peripheral blood, taken from a patient treated with radiotherapy plus ipilimumab. The receptors stem from a human donor with non-small cell lung cancer whose response to radiotherapy plus ipilimumab could not be evaluated.

The chain couples TRBV5-5 to TRBJ1-1; D is unclear. V dropped 5 bases and J dropped 0 bases, with 8 bases sitting between them. Germline values: CDR1 SGHKS, CDR2 YYEKEE (reference sequence). The CDR3 has 13 amino acids. The CDR3 DNA reads as TGTGCCAGCAGGACTCACATGAACACTGAAGCTTTCTTT. The encoded protein is CASRTHMNTEAFF.

This chain uses TRBV5-4 with TRBJ2-4; TRBD1 aligns across 7 bases. V trimming: 4 bases; J trimming: 3 bases; junction bases outside the gene matches: 7. The CDR3 totals 15 residues. Per germline, CDR1 SGHNT and CDR2 YYREEE (reference sequence). The CDR3 DNA reads as TGTGCCAGCAGCAAGCAGGACAGGTACAAAAACATTCAGTACTTC. Amino acid sequence: CASSKQDRYKNIQYF.

The chain has TRBV5-5 and TRBJ1-1; the match to TRBD1 covers 9 bases. CDR1 SGHKS and CDR2 YYEKEE come from the germline V gene (reference sequence). V lost 0 bases and J lost 2; bases outside the gene matches: 11. The CDR3 spans 18 residues. In nucleotides, the CDR3 is TGTGCCAGCAGCTTGGCCGTGACAGGGGGAGTTGGAAACACTGAAGCTTTCTTT. It encodes CASSLAVTGGVGNTEAFF.

V gene TRBV5-8 combines with J gene TRBJ2-2, with 12 nucleotides matching TRBD1. Germline CDR1 is SGHTS and CDR2 is YDEGEE. There are 15 residues in the CDR3. V lost 4 bases and J lost 6; bases outside the gene matches: 4. The CDR3 here is CASSLGTGGSGELFF. Written as DNA, the CDR3 is TGTGCCAGCAGCCTCGGGACAGGGGGCTCCGGGGAGCTGTTTTTT. The full variable domain, in which reference TRBV5-8 and TRBJ2-2 provide the parts outside the CDR3, is EAGVTQSPTHLIKTRGQQATLRCSPISGHTSVYWYQQALGLGLQFLLWYDEGEERNRGNFPPRFSGRQFPNYSSELNVNALELEDSALYLCASSLGTGGSGELFFGEGSRLTVL.

This chain uses TRBV4-1 with TRBJ1-2, with TRBD1 matching 11 bases. Unmatched junction bases numbered 7, after V lost 0 bases and J lost 4 bases. CDR1 MGHRA and CDR2 YSYEKL come from the germline V gene. The CDR3 runs to 17 residues. The CDR3: CASSQDPGTGGTYGYTF. CDR3 DNA: TGCGCCAGCAGCCAAGATCCCGGGACAGGGGGGACCTATGGCTACACCTTC.

The chain couples TRBV27 to TRBJ2-1; D unclear. The CDR3 length is 13 residues. Trimming cost V 2 bases and J 6 bases, with 8 bases left between them. Germline assignment: CDR1 MNHEY and CDR2 SMNVEV (reference sequence). The CDR3 spells CASSLGPGNEQFF. The CDR3, as DNA: TGTGCCAGCAGTTTAGGTCCAGGCAATGAGCAGTTCTTC.

The rearrangement uses TRBV4-2 and TRBJ2-4; 8 positions agree with TRBD2. The CDR3 sequence is 15 residues long. Germline loops: CDR1 LGHNA, CDR2 YNFKEQ. Germline trimming cut 4 bases from V and 6 bases from J; bases unmatched to any gene: 8. The CDR3 nucleotides read TGTGCCAGCAGCCCACCCTTAGCGGGGATAAACATTCAGTACTTC. Translating it yields CASSPPLAGINIQYF.

This chain connects TRBV10-2 to TRBJ2-5, with 8 bases fitting TRBD1. Germline trimming cut 10 bases from V and 7 bases from J; bases unmatched to any gene: 8. The CDR3 is 12 residues long. The germline V gene has CDR1 WSHSY and CDR2 SAAADI. DNA of the CDR3: TGCGCCACCGATTCCGGGACAGGGACCCAGTACTTC. The encoded protein is CATDSGTGTQYF.

A single count supports this clone. This chain connects TRBV18 to TRBJ1-2; 11 nucleotides align to TRBD1. The germline V gene has CDR1 KGHSH and CDR2 LQKENI. The CDR3 spans 15 residues. With V trimmed by 3 bases and J by 6 bases, 6 bases remained unmatched. The CDR3 DNA reads as TGTGCCAGCTCACCGTACCGGGACAGGGGGGATGGCTACACCTTC. This codes for CASSPYRDRGDGYTF.

Worth noting for this clone: A junction end diverges from the germline sequence, so it may reflect a read error. Different DNA sequences within this sample yield the same CDR3. V is TRBV28 and J is TRBJ2-2; D perhaps matches TRBD1 (5 bases). Germline-derived CDR1 and CDR2 are MDHEN and SYDVKM. The CDR3 contains 14 residues. For the CDR3, the DNA is TGCGCCAGCAGTTTTGGCAGGGACACCGGGGAGCTGTTTTTT. Amino acids: CASSFGRDTGELFF.

This clone has a handful of counts. The genes are TRBV15 and TRBJ2-6; D is perhaps TRBD1 (7 bases). The germline gives CDR1 LNHNV, CDR2 YYDKDF (reference sequence). The CDR3 has 19 amino acids. The germline V and J ends were trimmed by 8 bases and 0 bases, with 23 bases remaining between them. DNA for the CDR3: TGTGCCACCGGGATGGGACAGCGGGCGAGAAGCTCTGGGGCCAACGTCCTGACTTTC. Protein sequence: CATGMGQRARSSGANVLTF.

This clone has only one observation. This chain joins TRBV27 and TRBJ2-7; D uncertain. Germline assignment: CDR1 MNHEY and CDR2 SMNVEV (reference sequence). The CDR3 loop spans 9 amino acids. Trimming shortened V by 7 bases and J by 9 bases, and 7 bases separated the two germline ends. The CDR3 region has the DNA TGTGCCAGCACTTCCGGGCAGTACTTC. Translating gives CASTSGQYF.

V usage is TRBV27 and J usage is TRBJ2-5; 12 nucleotides line up with TRBD1. The V gene's germline CDR1 is MNHEY and CDR2 SMNVEV (reference sequence). The V and J ends lost 4 bases and 4 bases, in that order; junction bases with no gene match: 4. The CDR3 runs 15 residues. The CDR3 nucleotides are TGTGCCAGCAGTTCCGGGACAGGGGGCGTAGAGACCCAGTACTTC. It yields the protein CASSSGTGGVETQYF.

This chain links TRBV5-8 with TRBJ2-7, with TRBD2 matching over 14 bases. CDR3 length: 15 amino acids. V lost 0 bases, J lost 4 bases, and 0 bases stayed unmatched. Germline V lookup: CDR1 SGHTS, CDR2 YDEGEE. The CDR3 DNA sequence: TGTGCCAGCAGCTTGGGACTAGCGGGGGGGTACGAGCAGTACTTC. Its translation: CASSLGLAGGYEQYF.

V and J are TRBV28 and TRBJ2-7; 9 nucleotides match TRBD2. The germline V gene has CDR1 MDHEN and CDR2 SYDVKM. The CDR3 has 16 residues. V trimming: 1 base; J trimming: 1 base; junction bases outside the gene matches: 5. This CDR3 reads CASSLSLLAGSYEQYF. The CDR3 nucleotides are TGTGCCAGCAGTTTATCTCTCCTAGCGGGGTCCTACGAGCAGTACTTC. The entire variable domain, with the rest obtained from reference TRBV28 and TRBJ2-7, is as follows: DVKVTQSSRYLVKRTGEKVFLECVQDMDHENMFWYRQDPGLGLRLIYFSYDVKMKEKGDIPEGYSVSREKKERFSLILESASTNQTSMYLCASSLSLLAGSYEQYFGPGTRLTVT.

V is TRBV27 and J is TRBJ2-7; 10 nucleotides match TRBD2. The CDR3 consists of 17 residues. The V segment lost 6 bases and the J segment 4 bases; nucleotides outside the gene matches: 15. Germline V gives CDR1 MNHEY, CDR2 SMNVEV (reference sequence). The CDR3 protein is CASSPSPLLAGRYEQYF. CDR3 DNA: TGTGCCAGCAGCCCCTCCCCACTACTAGCGGGACGATACGAGCAGTACTTC.

V usage is TRBV7-2 and J usage is TRBJ2-1, with 12 bases lining up with TRBD2. The CDR3 totals 15 residues. V lost 3 bases to trimming and J lost 9 bases; unmatched junction nucleotides: 6. Germline values: CDR1 SGHTA, CDR2 FQGNSA. The CDR3 sequence: CASSFLTSGGGEQFF. Written as DNA, the CDR3 is TGTGCCAGCAGCTTCCTGACTAGCGGGGGAGGTGAGCAGTTCTTC.

The chain couples TRBV10-1 to TRBJ2-2; tentatively, D is TRBD1 (5 bases). V lost 2 bases and J lost 5, with 6 bases in between. The CDR3 has 13 amino acids. Germline V gives CDR1 WNHNN, CDR2 SYGVQD (reference sequence). The CDR3 DNA is TGCGCCAGCAGTGAGACAGGAACCGGGGAGCTGTTTTTT. This encodes CASSETGTGELFF.